These 10 T cell receptor beta chains share one sample of origin, sequenced in a study of T cells in Graves' hyperthyroidism and ophthalmopathy. TCR beta CDR3 regions were amplified from RNA transcripts. The HTBI primer set was used in a first-round RT-PCR of the TCR CDR3. MiXCR, applied by TCRdb to the multiplex PCR reads, yields one record per CDR3 protein. The top ten hold 3.8% of the sample, which has approximately 630,000 distinct CDR3 sequences, roughly 15% seen once. The source material was blood. The receptors derive from a woman in her twenties or thirties with Graves' hyperthyroidism.

The chain links TRBV10-3 to TRBJ2-7, with 7 bases that match TRBD1. V shed 2 bases and J 2 bases; nucleotides not matched to a gene: 3. This CDR3 is built from 14 residues. Germline CDR1 reads ENHRY; CDR2 reads SYGVKD. The CDR3 sequence: CAISEVTGTYEQYF. The DNA of the CDR3 is TGTGCCATCAGTGAGGTGACAGGGACCTACGAGCAGTACTTC.

The rearrangement uses TRBV28 and TRBJ2-5, with D tentatively TRBD2 (5 bases). The germline gives CDR1 MDHEN, CDR2 SYDVKM. V was shortened by 8 bases and J by 5 bases, with 12 bases between the two germline ends. The length of the CDR3 is 12 residues. CDR3 DNA sequence: TGTGCCAGCCGGACTGTGGGGGAGACCCAGTACTTC. Its protein product is CASRTVGETQYF.

The table lists this clonotype with a few counts. This chain connects TRBV4-2 to TRBJ2-7; D gene unclear. The CDR3 length is 14 residues. Germline V lookup: CDR1 LGHNA, CDR2 YNFKEQ. V lost 0 bases and J lost 4, with 10 bases in between. The CDR3 bases are TGTGCCAGCAGCCAAGATCTGCAGGCGTACGAGCAGTACTTC. Translating gives CASSQDLQAYEQYF.

The J gene is TRBJ1-4, the V gene TRBV15, with no clear D. V lost 4 bases and J lost 0, with 0 bases in between. This CDR3 spans 12 amino acids. Per the germline V gene, CDR1 is LNHNV and CDR2 is YYDKDF (reference sequence). The CDR3 nucleotides are TGTGCCACCAGCACAACTAATGAAAAACTGTTTTTT. Its translation: CATSTTNEKLFF. The full variable domain, rest sourced from reference TRBV15 and TRBJ1-4, is DAMVIQNPRYQVTQFGKPVTLSCSQTLNHNVMYWYQQKSSQAPKLLFHYYDKDFNNEADTPDNFQSRRPNTSFCFLDIRSPGLGDTAMYLCATSTTNEKLFFGSGTQLSVL.

About this clonotype itself: This may be a read error, as it is one base from a much larger clone. The genes are TRBV2 and TRBJ2-7, with 7 bases aligning to TRBD1. This CDR3 is 13 amino acids long. Per the germline V gene, CDR1 is SNHLY and CDR2 is FYNNEI. The V and J ends lost 7 bases and 5 bases, in that order; junction bases with no gene match: 8. The CDR3 protein is CASKGGQAHEQYF. The DNA for the CDR3 is TGTGCCAGCAAAGGCGGACAGGCCCACGAGCAGTACTTC.

This clonotype was detected ten times or more. This chain connects TRBV27 to TRBJ2-3; D possibly uses TRBD1 or TRBD2 (5 bases each). Germline V gene data show CDR1 as MNHEY and CDR2 as SMNVEV (reference sequence). The CDR3 is 15 residues long. Trimming removed 4 bases from V and 7 bases from J, with 18 bases in between. The CDR3 DNA is TGTGCCAGCAGTTGGGCAGGGCGGAGGACGAATACGCAGTATTTT. It is translated as CASSWAGRRTNTQYF.

This clonotype turned up a few times. J is TRBJ2-7 and V is TRBV5-6; D may be TRBD1 or TRBD2 (5 bases each). Trimming took 4 bases from V and 7 from J, leaving 15 bases between them. Germline V gives CDR1 SGHDT, CDR2 YYEEEE. The CDR3 has 13 residues. CDR3 nucleotides: TGTGCCAGCAGCCCGGGGACCACAGATGAGCAGTACTTC. This translates into CASSPGTTDEQYF.

The chain carries TRBV7-8 and TRBJ1-5; D is perhaps TRBD1 (5 bases). Trimming cost V 1 base and J 2 bases, with 24 bases left between them. The CDR3 has 20 residues. Germline V CDR1 and CDR2: SGHVS, FQNEAQ. This CDR3 reads CASSLDVVEGWYARNQPQHF. CDR3 nucleotide sequence: TGTGCCAGCAGCTTAGATGTGGTGGAGGGGTGGTACGCTCGCAATCAGCCCCAGCATTTT.

This clonotype appeared many times. This sequence joins TRBV24-1 and TRBJ2-3, with D hard to call. Between the trimmed V and J ends, which lost 2 bases and 5 bases, there was a span of 13 bases. Germline V gene data show CDR1 as KGHDR and CDR2 as SFDVKD. The CDR3 contains 15 residues. The CDR3 region is CATSDSPGPGDTQYF. For the CDR3, the DNA is TGTGCCACCAGTGATTCTCCAGGACCTGGAGATACGCAGTATTTT.

This clonotype was counted ten times or more. The J gene is TRBJ2-4, the V gene TRBV27; D is unclear. Trimming removed 8 bases at V and 3 bases at J, with 14 bases between. The CDR3 runs to 14 residues. The germline CDR1 and CDR2 sequences are MNHEY and SMNVEV (reference sequence). The DNA of the CDR3 is TGTGCCAGCGGTTCATCCGGAGTCAAAAACATTCAGTACTTC. This codes for CASGSSGVKNIQYF.